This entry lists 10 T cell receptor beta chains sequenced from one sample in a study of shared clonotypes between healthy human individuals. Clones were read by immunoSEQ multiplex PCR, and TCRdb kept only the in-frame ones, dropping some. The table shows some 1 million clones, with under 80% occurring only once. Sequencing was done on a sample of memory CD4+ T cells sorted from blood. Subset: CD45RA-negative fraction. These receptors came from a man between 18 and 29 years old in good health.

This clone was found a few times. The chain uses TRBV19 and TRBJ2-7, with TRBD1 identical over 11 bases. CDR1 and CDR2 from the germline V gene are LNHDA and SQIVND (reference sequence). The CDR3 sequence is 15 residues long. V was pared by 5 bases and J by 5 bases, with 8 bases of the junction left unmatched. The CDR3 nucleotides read TGTGCCAGTAGTGTCACCGGGACAGGGGGTAACGAGCAGTACTTC. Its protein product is CASSVTGTGGNEQYF.

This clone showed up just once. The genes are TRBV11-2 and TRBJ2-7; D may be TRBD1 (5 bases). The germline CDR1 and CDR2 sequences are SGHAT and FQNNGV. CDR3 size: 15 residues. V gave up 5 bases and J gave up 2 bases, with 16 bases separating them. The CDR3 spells CASSTETVPTYEQYF. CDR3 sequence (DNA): TGTGCCAGCAGCACAGAGACAGTACCTACCTACGAGCAGTACTTC.

The CDR3 spells CASGRSYEQYF. CDR3 coding DNA: TGTGCCTCGGGGCGCTCCTACGAGCAGTACTTC. The chain links TRBV10-3 to TRBJ2-7; D tentatively fits TRBD1 or TRBD2 (5 bases each). Trimming removed 11 bases at V and 0 bases at J, with 8 bases between. The CDR3 has 11 residues. Per germline, CDR1 ENHRY and CDR2 SYGVKD.

The CDR3: CASSIWPSETQYF. Written as DNA, the CDR3 is TGTGCCAGTAGTATATGGCCTTCGGAGACCCAGTACTTC. The V and J genes are TRBV19 and TRBJ2-5; D is ambiguous. This CDR3 contains 13 residues. Germline V gene lookup returns CDR1 LNHDA and CDR2 SQIVND (reference sequence). V shed 2 bases and J shed 5 bases, with 9 bases lying between them.

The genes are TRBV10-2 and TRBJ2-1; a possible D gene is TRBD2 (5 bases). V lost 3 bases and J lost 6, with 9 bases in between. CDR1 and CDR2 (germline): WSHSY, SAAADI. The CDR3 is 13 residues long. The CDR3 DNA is TGCGCCAGCAGTGATTCGGAGGCCAATGAGCAGTTCTTC. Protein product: CASSDSEANEQFF.

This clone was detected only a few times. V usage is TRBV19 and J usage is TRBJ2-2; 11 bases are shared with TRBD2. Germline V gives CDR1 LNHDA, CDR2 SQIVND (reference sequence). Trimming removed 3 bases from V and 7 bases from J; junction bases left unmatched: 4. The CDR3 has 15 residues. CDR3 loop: CASSIVTSGSGELFF. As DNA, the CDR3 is TGTGCCAGTAGTATTGTTACTAGCGGGAGCGGGGAGCTGTTTTTT. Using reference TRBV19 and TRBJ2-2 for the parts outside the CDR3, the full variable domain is DGGITQSPKYLFRKEGQNVTLSCEQNLNHDAMYWYRQDPGQGLRLIYYSQIVNDFQKGDIAEGYSVSREKKESFPLTVTSAQKNPTAFYLCASSIVTSGSGELFFGEGSRLTVL.

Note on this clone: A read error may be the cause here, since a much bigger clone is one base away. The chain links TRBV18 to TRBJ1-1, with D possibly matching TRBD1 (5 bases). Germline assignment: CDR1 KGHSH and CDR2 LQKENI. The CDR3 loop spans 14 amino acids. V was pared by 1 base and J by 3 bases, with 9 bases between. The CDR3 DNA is TGTGCCAGCTCACCACAGGGGTGGGACACTGAAGCTTTCTTT. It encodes CASSPQGWDTEAFF.

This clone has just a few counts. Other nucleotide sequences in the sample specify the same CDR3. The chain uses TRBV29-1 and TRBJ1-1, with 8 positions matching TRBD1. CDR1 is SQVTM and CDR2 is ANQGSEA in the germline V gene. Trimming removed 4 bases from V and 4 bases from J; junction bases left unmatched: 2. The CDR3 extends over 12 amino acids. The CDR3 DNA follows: TGCAGCGTTGGACAGGGGAGCACTGAAGCTTTCTTT. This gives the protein CSVGQGSTEAFF.

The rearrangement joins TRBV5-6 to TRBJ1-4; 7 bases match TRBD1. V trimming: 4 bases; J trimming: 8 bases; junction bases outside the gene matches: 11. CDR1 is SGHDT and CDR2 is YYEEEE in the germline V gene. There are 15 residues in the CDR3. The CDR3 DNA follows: TGTGCCAGCAGCGTCAGACAGGGTTCTCGGGAAAAACTGTTTTTT. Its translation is CASSVRQGSREKLFF.

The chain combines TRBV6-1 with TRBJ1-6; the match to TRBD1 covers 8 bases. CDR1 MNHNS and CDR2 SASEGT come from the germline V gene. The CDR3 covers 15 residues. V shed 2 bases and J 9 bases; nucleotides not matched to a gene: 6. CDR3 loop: CASSELGQVSSPLHF. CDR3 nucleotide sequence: TGTGCCAGCAGTGAATTGGGACAGGTATCTTCACCCCTCCACTTT.